This T cell receptor (beta chain) was retrieved from a study of T cells after yellow fever vaccination. Study-wide points: Only a minor proportion of clonotypes was detected across both CD4 and CD8 compartments.

It was through 5'RACE template switching that TCR cDNA was made, with a universal primer site and UMIs added. TCRdb recomputed calls from the 5' RACE reads with MiXCR, one row per CDR3 protein. The sample has roughly 150,000 distinct CDR3 sequences; 5% to 7.5% are singletons. The sample holds many counts of this clonotype. Its antigen is currently unknown. The CDR3 is made up of 13 amino acids. V shed 4 bases and J shed 7 bases, with 13 bases lying between them. CDR1 and CDR2 (germline): SNHLY, FYNNEI. The V gene is TRBV2, the J gene TRBJ2-5; D not resolved. This clonotype originated in a man aged 30-40 years who received the YFV17D yellow fever vaccine. This material consisted of CD4+ T cells sorted from PBMCs, taken 10 days after the yellow fever booster vaccination. CDR3 DNA sequence: TGTGCCAGCAGTGTAGGGTCGGTCGGGACCCAGTACTTC. Protein product: CASSVGSVGTQYF.